Described below is a single TCR beta chain sequence and its context. This CDR3 comprises 15 residues. Germline CDR1 reads KGHSH; CDR2 reads LQKENI. V was trimmed by 3 bases and J by 8 bases, leaving 17 bases between them. The data originate from a study of blood T cell repertoires in COVID-19. This table comes from immunoSEQ multiplex PCR, and its TCRdb copy is limited to in-frame clones, with some not included. Of tens of thousands of clones listed, approximately 82% are singletons. This sequence originates from a man aged 55 to 70 with acute or convalescent COVID-19. The sequencing input was peripheral blood. The chain has TRBV18 and TRBJ2-1; a weak D match, TRBD1 (6 bases). CDR3 bases: TGTGCCAGCTCACCCAGGGGAGACTATCCGTATGAGCAGTTCTTC. It encodes CASSPRGDYPYEQFF.